One sample yielded the 11 T cell receptor beta chains listed below, sequenced in a study of cytomegalovirus exposure and HLA in healthy donors. With 60 Vbeta and 13 Jbeta primers, the PCR was carried out. Profiled with immunoSEQ multiplex PCR; TCRdb holds only in-frame clones, not every one. The sample shows about 160,000 clones, 79% of them seen only once. The sample was PBMCs. The receptors stem from a man in his forties in good health and CMV-seronegative.

The chain has TRBV14 and TRBJ2-7; a weak D match, TRBD1 (6 bases). V lost 4 bases to trimming and J lost 3 bases, with 16 bases between them. The CDR3 consists of 15 residues. The germline CDR1 and CDR2 sequences are SGHDN and FVKESK. CDR3 residues: CASSPRGLPGYEQYF. CDR3 in DNA: TGTGCCAGCAGCCCCAGGGGCCTACCGGGCTACGAGCAGTACTTC.

The V call is TRBV6-6, the J call TRBJ1-1; 11 positions match TRBD1. The germline CDR1 and CDR2 sequences are MNHNY and SVGAGI (reference sequence). Trimming took 8 bases from V and 6 from J; bases not matched to a gene: 11. CDR3 length equals 15 residues. This CDR3 reads CASSPLGQGGAEAFF. The CDR3 DNA reads as TGTGCCAGCTCACCTTTGGGACAGGGGGGTGCTGAAGCTTTCTTT.

This clone appeared once. The chain has TRBV11-2 and TRBJ2-3; D is undetermined. Germline values: CDR1 SGHAT, CDR2 FQNNGV. V was trimmed by 2 bases and J by 4 bases, leaving 10 bases between them. The CDR3 sequence is 14 residues long. CDR3 coding DNA: TGTGCCAGCAGCTTATCCCCCTCTTCAGATACGCAGTATTTT. Residues: CASSLSPSSDTQYF.

CDR3: CASIRDRGSGRTYEQYF. The CDR3 coding sequence is TGTGCCAGCATCCGGGACAGGGGTAGCGGGAGGACCTACGAGCAGTACTTC. The gene calls are TRBV9 and TRBJ2-7; perhaps D is TRBD1 or TRBD2 (10 bases each). CDR3 size: 17 residues. The germline gives CDR1 SGDLS, CDR2 YYNGEE. V was shortened by 6 bases and J by 2 bases, with 24 bases between the two germline ends.

The V and J genes are TRBV6-1 and TRBJ2-1; 10 nucleotides line up with TRBD2. The CDR3 runs 20 residues. The germline V gene has CDR1 MNHNS and CDR2 SASEGT. V trimming: 3 bases; J trimming: 1 base; junction bases outside the gene matches: 15. In nucleotides, the CDR3 is TGTGCCAGCAGTGACCCCCGTAGCGGGAGGATTTATCGATCCTACAATGAGCAGTTCTTC. Translation: CASSDPRSGRIYRSYNEQFF.

The V call is TRBV27, the J call TRBJ2-7; the D is unclear. V lost 0 bases and J lost 0, with 6 bases in between. The CDR3 extends over 14 amino acids. The germline CDR1 and CDR2 sequences are MNHEY and SMNVEV (reference sequence). Here the CDR3 reads CASSLSGSSYEQYF. The CDR3 DNA reads TGTGCCAGCAGTTTATCGGGCAGCTCCTACGAGCAGTACTTC.

The chain uses TRBV5-1 and TRBJ2-5; 10 bases are shared with TRBD1. This CDR3 is built from 16 residues. V was pared by 3 bases and J by 5 bases, with 10 bases of the junction left unmatched. CDR1 and CDR2 from the germline V gene are SGHRS and YFSETQ. The CDR3 reads CASSSVLTGGAETQYF. The CDR3 DNA sequence: TGCGCCAGCAGCTCCGTCCTGACAGGGGGCGCGGAGACCCAGTACTTC.

The CDR3: CASRGSGYEQYF. Here the CDR3 DNA reads TGTGCCAGCAGGGGGAGCGGCTACGAGCAGTACTTC. The V gene is TRBV2, the J gene TRBJ2-7, with D possibly being TRBD2 (5 bases). The V and J ends lost 6 bases and 3 bases respectively, with 9 bases between them. The germline V gene has CDR1 SNHLY and CDR2 FYNNEI. The CDR3 sequence is 12 residues long.

This clone was seen a few times. The gene calls are TRBV19 and TRBJ1-5, with 9 bases identical to TRBD1. This CDR3 comprises 15 residues. With V trimmed by 6 bases and J by 3 bases, 6 bases remained unmatched. CDR1 and CDR2 from the germline V gene are LNHDA and SQIVND (reference sequence). The CDR3: CASSTTGGPNQPQHF. DNA of the CDR3: TGTGCCAGTAGCACGACAGGGGGACCCAATCAGCCCCAGCATTTT.

The chain is built from TRBV9 and TRBJ2-7, with D tentatively TRBD1 (6 bases). The V and J ends lost 4 bases and 0 bases respectively, with 14 bases between them. The CDR3 is 15 residues long. Germline values: CDR1 SGDLS, CDR2 YYNGEE. The CDR3 DNA is TGTGCCAGCAGCCTATCGGGACACTCCTCCTACGAGCAGTACTTC. Its translation is CASSLSGHSSYEQYF.

This clone occurred once. V gene TRBV29-1 combines with J gene TRBJ2-5, with 7 bases fitting TRBD1. The V gene end was trimmed by 0 bases and the J gene end by 4 bases; junction bases not matched to a gene: 5. Per the germline V gene, CDR1 is SQVTM and CDR2 is ANQGSEA. The CDR3 has 14 amino acids. CDR3 sequence reads: CSVEDRDRAETQYF. The CDR3 DNA reads TGCAGCGTTGAAGACCGGGACAGAGCAGAGACCCAGTACTTC.